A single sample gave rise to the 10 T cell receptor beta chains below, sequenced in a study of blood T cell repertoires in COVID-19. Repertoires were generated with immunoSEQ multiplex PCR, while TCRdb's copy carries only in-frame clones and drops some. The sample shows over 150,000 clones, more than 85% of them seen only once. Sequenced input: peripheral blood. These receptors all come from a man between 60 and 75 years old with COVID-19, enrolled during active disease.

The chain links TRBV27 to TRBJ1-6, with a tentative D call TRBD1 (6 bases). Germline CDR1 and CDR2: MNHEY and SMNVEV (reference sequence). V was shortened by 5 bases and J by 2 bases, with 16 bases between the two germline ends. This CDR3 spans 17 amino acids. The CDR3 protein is CASSLSLWTAYNSPLHF. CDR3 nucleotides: TGTGCCAGCAGTCTTAGCCTTTGGACAGCCTATAATTCACCCCTCCACTTT.

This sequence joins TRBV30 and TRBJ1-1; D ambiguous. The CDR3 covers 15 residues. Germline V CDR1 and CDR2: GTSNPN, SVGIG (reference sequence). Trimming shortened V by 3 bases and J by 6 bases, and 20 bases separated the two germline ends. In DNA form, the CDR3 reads TGTGCCTGGAGGTTGGGAGGGCCGGCGGTCGCTGAAGCTTTCTTT. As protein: CAWRLGGPAVAEAFF.

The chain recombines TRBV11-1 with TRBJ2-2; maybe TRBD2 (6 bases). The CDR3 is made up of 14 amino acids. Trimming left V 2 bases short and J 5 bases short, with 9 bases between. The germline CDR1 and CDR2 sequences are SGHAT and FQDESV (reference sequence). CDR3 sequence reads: CASSLSSVTGELFF. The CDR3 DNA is TGTGCCAGCAGCTTATCTAGCGTAACCGGGGAGCTGTTTTTT.

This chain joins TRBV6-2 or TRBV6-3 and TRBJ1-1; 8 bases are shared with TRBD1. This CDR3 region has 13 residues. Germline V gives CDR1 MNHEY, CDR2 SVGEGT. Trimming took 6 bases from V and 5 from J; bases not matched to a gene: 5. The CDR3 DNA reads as TGTGCCAGCAGCCGCCGGGACAGGACTGAAGCTTTCTTT. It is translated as CASSRRDRTEAFF.

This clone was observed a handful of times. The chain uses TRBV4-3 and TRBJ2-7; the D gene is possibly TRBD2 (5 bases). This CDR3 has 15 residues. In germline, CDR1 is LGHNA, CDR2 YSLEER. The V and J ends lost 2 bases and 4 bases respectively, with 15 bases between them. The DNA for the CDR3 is TGCGCCAGCAGCCAACTGGCTAGCAGTGCATACGAGCAGTACTTC. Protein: CASSQLASSAYEQYF.

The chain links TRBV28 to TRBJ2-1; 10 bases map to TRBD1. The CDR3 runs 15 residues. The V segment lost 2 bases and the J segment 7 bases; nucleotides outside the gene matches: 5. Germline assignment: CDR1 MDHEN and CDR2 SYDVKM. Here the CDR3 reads CASSLRGQGSNEQFF. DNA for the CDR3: TGTGCCAGCAGTTTAAGGGGACAGGGGAGTAATGAGCAGTTCTTC.

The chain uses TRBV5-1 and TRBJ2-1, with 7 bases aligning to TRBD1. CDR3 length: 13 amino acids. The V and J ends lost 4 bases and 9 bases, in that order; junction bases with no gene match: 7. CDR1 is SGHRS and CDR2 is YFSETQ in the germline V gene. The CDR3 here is CASSPDRASEQFF. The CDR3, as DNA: TGCGCCAGCAGCCCCGACAGGGCGAGTGAGCAGTTCTTC.

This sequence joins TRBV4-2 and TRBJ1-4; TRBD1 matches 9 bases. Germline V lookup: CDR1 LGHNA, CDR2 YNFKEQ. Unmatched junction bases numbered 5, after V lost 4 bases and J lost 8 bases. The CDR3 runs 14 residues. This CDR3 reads CASSRPDRGEKLFF. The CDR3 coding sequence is TGTGCCAGCAGCCGGCCGGACAGGGGAGAAAAACTGTTTTTT.

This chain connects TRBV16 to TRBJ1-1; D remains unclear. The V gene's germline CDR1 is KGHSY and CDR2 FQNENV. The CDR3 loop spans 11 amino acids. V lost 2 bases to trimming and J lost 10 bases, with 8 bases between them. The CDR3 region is CASSQAYGAFF. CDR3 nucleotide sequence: TGTGCCAGCAGCCAAGCTTACGGAGCTTTCTTT.

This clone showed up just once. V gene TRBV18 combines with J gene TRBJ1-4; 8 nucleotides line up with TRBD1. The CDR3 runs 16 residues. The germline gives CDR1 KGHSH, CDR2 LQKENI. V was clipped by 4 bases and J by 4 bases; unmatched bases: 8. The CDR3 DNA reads TGTGCCAGCTCACTACGCCGGGACAGGAGTAATGAAAAACTGTTTTTT. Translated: CASSLRRDRSNEKLFF. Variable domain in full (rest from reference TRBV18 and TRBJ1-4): NAGVMQNPRHLVRRRGQEARLRCSPMKGHSHVYWYRQLPEEGLKFMVYLQKENIIDESGMPKERFSAEFPKEGPSILRIQQVVRGDSAAYFCASSLRRDRSNEKLFFGSGTQLSVL.